This TCR beta chain was recorded in a study of T cells in Graves' hyperthyroidism and ophthalmopathy. Diagnosis of hyperthyroidism was new in patients aged 18 to 65, and its duration was under 2 months. A patient was excluded if there was uncontrolled infection, other autoimmune disease, pregnancy or lactation. This clonotype was detected ten times or more. Antigen unknown. Findings of the study overall: Most thyroid clonotypes with frequency above 0.001 were detected in blood.

V lost 0 bases to trimming and J lost 4 bases, with 10 bases between them. The CDR3 is 14 residues long. Germline V gives CDR1 KGHSH, CDR2 LQKENI. RNA transcripts were the template for amplifying TCR beta CDR3 regions. TCR CDR3 regions were first amplified by RT-PCR with HTBI primers. TCRdb re-called the multiplex PCR reads through MiXCR, storing one row per CDR3 protein. The data contain 460,000 or so distinct CDR3 sequences, approximately 15% of them singletons. The source material was blood. The chain couples TRBV18 to TRBJ2-7; maybe TRBD1 (5 bases). This TCR was sampled from a woman aged 18-29 years with Graves' hyperthyroidism. As DNA, the CDR3 is TGTGCCAGCTCACCACCGCGTGACAGATACGAGCAGTACTTC. Its protein product is CASSPPRDRYEQYF.